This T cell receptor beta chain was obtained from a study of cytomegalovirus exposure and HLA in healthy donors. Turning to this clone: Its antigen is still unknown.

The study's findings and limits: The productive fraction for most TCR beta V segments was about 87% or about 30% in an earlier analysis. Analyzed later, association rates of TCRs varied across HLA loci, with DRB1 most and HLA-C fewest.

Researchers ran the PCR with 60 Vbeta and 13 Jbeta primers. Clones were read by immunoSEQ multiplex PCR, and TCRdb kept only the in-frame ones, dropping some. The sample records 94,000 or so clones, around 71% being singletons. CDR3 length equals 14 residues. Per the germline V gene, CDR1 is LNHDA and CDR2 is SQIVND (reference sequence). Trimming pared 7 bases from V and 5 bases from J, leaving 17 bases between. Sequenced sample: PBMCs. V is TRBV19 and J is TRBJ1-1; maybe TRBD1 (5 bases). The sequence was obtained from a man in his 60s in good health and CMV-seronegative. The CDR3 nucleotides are TGTGCCAGTAACGATGCAGGGCGACGGACTGAAGCTTTCTTT. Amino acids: CASNDAGRRTEAFF.